Listed below are T cell receptor beta chains from one sample, sequenced in a study of shared clonotypes between healthy human individuals. The table came from immunoSEQ multiplex PCR; TCRdb's copy has only in-frame clones and leaves some out. This table has around 2,000,000 clones, roughly 94% appearing once. Sequenced material: naive CD4+ T cells sorted from blood. The receptor source for this set is a man aged 18 to 35 in good health. The CDR3 runs from the conserved cysteine through the conserved F or W. D genes are given only for firm matches. Rows give clone size only sometimes, using once, few, many, or a class for an expanded clone.

v_gene	j_gene	abundance	d_gene	CDR3aa	CDR3nt
TRBV29-1	TRBJ2-6	.	.	CSVEGDSVLGANVLTF	TGCAGCGTTGAGGGGGATTCGGTCTTAGGGGCCAACGTCCTGACTTTC
TRBV7-2	TRBJ2-7	.	.	CASSLFTSYEQYF	TGTGCCAGCAGCTTGTTCACTAGCTACGAGCAGTACTTC
TRBV19	TRBJ2-7	.	TRBD2	CASSTLTRTLADSYEQYF	TGTGCCAGTAGTACCCTGACCCGGACTCTAGCGGACTCCTACGAGCAGTACTTC
TRBV7-2	TRBJ2-7	.	.	CASSYTVYEQYF	TGTGCCAGCAGTTATACAGTATACGAGCAGTACTTC
TRBV6-6	TRBJ2-7	.	.	CASRIPKNEQYF	TGTGCCAGCCGAATCCCGAAGAACGAGCAGTACTTC
TRBV6-4	TRBJ1-4	.	TRBD1	CASSVRGREKLFF	TGTGCCAGCAGTGTCAGGGGGCGTGAAAAACTGTTTTTT
TRBV6-1	TRBJ1-5	.	.	CASSEFPYQPQHF	TGTGCCAGCAGTGAATTTCCCTATCAGCCCCAGCATTTT
TRBV11-2	TRBJ2-1	.	TRBD2	CASSLDLLAGNEQFF	TGTGCCAGCAGCTTAGATCTACTAGCGGGGAATGAGCAGTTCTTC
TRBV10-3	TRBJ2-4	.	TRBD1	CAISESGTGVSKNIQYF	TGTGCCATCAGTGAGTCGGGGACAGGGGTGTCCAAAAACATTCAGTACTTC
TRBV30	TRBJ1-5	.	.	CAWNRVYNQPQHF	TGTGCCTGGAACAGGGTCTACAATCAGCCCCAGCATTTT
TRBV7-2	TRBJ1-2	.	.	CASSLGQLGGYTF	TGTGCCAGCAGCCTAGGGCAGTTGGGAGGCTACACCTTC
TRBV28	TRBJ1-2	.	TRBD1	CASKDRLNYGYTF	TGTGCCAGCAAGGACAGGCTTAACTATGGCTACACCTTC
TRBV28	TRBJ1-1	.	.	CASSYASAGDTEAFF	TGTGCCAGCAGTTACGCGTCCGCGGGGGACACTGAAGCTTTCTTT
TRBV5-6	TRBJ2-7	once	.	CASSLGYEQYF	TGTGCCAGCAGCCTCGGTTACGAGCAGTACTTC
TRBV29-1	TRBJ2-7	.	TRBD2	CSAGLGLAGEGNSYEQYF	TGCAGCGCCGGACTTGGGCTAGCGGGAGAGGGGAACTCCTACGAGCAGTACTTC
TRBV7-9	TRBJ1-1	.	.	CASSLKAGVNTEAFF	TGTGCCAGCAGCTTAAAGGCGGGGGTGAACACTGAAGCTTTCTTT
TRBV2	TRBJ2-7	.	TRBD2	CASSWTSREQYF	TGTGCCAGCTCCTGGACTAGTCGGGAGCAGTACTTC
TRBV10-3	TRBJ2-1	.	.	CAISEEDYNEQFF	TGTGCCATCAGTGAGGAGGACTACAATGAGCAGTTCTTC
TRBV10-3	TRBJ2-7	.	.	CAISGGYDEQYF	TGTGCCATCAGTGGAGGGTACGACGAGCAGTACTTC
TRBV28	TRBJ2-6	.	TRBD2	CASRGGLADFSGANVLTF	TGTGCCAGCAGAGGTGGACTAGCGGACTTCTCTGGGGCCAACGTCCTGACTTTC
TRBV2	TRBJ1-5	.	.	CASSDFPHQPQHF	TGTGCCAGCAGTGACTTTCCCCACCAGCCCCAGCATTTT
TRBV2	TRBJ1-4	.	.	CASRDTGNNEKLFF	TGTGCCAGCAGGGATACAGGGAATAATGAAAAACTGTTTTTT
TRBV6-6	TRBJ2-7	.	TRBD2	CASRPTSGRNYEQYF	TGTGCCAGCAGGCCGACTAGCGGGAGGAACTACGAGCAGTACTTC
TRBV5-1	TRBJ1-3	.	.	CASALEGLGNTIYF	TGCGCCAGCGCCCTGGAGGGCCTTGGAAACACCATATATTTT
TRBV5-5	TRBJ1-1	.	TRBD1	CASSSQTGDLGEAFF	TGTGCCAGCAGCTCCCAAACAGGGGATTTGGGTGAAGCTTTCTTT
TRBV29-1	TRBJ1-2	.	.	CSVESPLGSRGYGYTF	TGCAGCGTTGAAAGCCCTCTTGGGTCCAGGGGCTATGGCTACACCTTC
TRBV28	TRBJ1-5	.	.	CASSLNSNQPQHF	TGTGCCAGCAGTCTAAATAGCAATCAGCCCCAGCATTTT
TRBV5-4	TRBJ2-1	.	.	CASSLGEPTGYNEQFF	TGTGCCAGCAGCTTGGGAGAACCAACGGGCTACAATGAGCAGTTCTTC
TRBV6-5	TRBJ1-4	.	.	CASSDPREKLFF	TGTGCCAGCAGCGACCCTCGGGAAAAACTGTTTTTT
TRBV11-3	TRBJ2-7	.	.	CASSLEAGHLTEFYEQYF	TGTGCCAGCAGCTTAGAGGCGGGACACCTTACCGAATTCTACGAGCAGTACTTC
TRBV30	TRBJ1-5	few	.	CAWSIASNQPQHF	TGTGCCTGGAGTATAGCGAGCAATCAGCCCCAGCATTTT
TRBV15	TRBJ2-3	.	.	CATSRDYQAQYF	TGTGCCACCAGCAGAGACTATCAGGCGCAGTATTTT
TRBV5-6	TRBJ1-1	.	.	CASSCRTLDRTVCTEAFF	TGTGCCAGCAGCTGCCGGACTCTGGACCGGACAGTTTGCACTGAAGCTTTCTTT
TRBV7-9	TRBJ1-1	.	.	CASSAGQMNTEAFF	TGTGCCAGCAGCGCCGGCCAGATGAACACTGAAGCTTTCTTT
TRBV7-9	TRBJ2-7	.	.	CASSKPQPGHPYEQYF	TGTGCCAGCAGCAAACCCCAACCGGGACATCCCTACGAGCAGTACTTC
TRBV25-1	TRBJ2-1	.	.	CASSVDSSYNEQFF	TGTGCCAGCAGTGTTGACAGCTCCTACAATGAGCAGTTCTTC